These T cell receptor beta chains were read from a single sample in a study of radiation and T cells in renal cell carcinoma. Produced via immunoSEQ multiplex PCR; TCRdb's table is partial and in-frame only. Of around 16,000 clones in the sample, less than 65% were seen once. The sample was tumor tissue, taken from a patient whose treatment included radiotherapy and nephrectomy. These receptors were obtained from a woman in her 70s with renal cell carcinoma. CDR3s include the opening cysteine and the closing phenylalanine or tryptophan. The D gene is left open where the match is weak. The listing skips clone size in some rows; elsewhere it reads once, few, many or a size class.

CDR3 length	clone size	V gene	D gene	J gene	CDR3 DNA	CDR3 protein
16	many	TRBV28	TRBD2	TRBJ2-3	TGTGCCAGCAGTTTTGCCCCCCGGGCGGGAGGGGATACGCAGTATTTT	CASSFAPRAGGDTQYF
15	NA	TRBV30	NA	TRBJ1-5	TGTGCCTGGACCAACCGGGGGGCTGGCAATCAGCCCCAGCATTTT	CAWTNRGAGNQPQHF
16	NA	TRBV7-9	TRBD2	TRBJ2-5	TGTGCCAGCAGCTTAGGGGACCCTAGCGGCCAAGAGACCCAGTACTTC	CASSLGDPSGQETQYF
15	few	TRBV19	TRBD1	TRBJ1-1	TGTGCCAGTAGTATTCGGGTACAGGGGACCTTTGAAGCTTTCTTT	CASSIRVQGTFEAFF
15	NA	TRBV9	NA	TRBJ2-3	TGTGCCAGCAGCGCGGGGGGCTTAGGGGCAGATACGCAGTATTTT	CASSAGGLGADTQYF
14	NA	TRBV6-5	TRBD2	TRBJ2-4	TGTGCCAGCAGTTCCGGACTAGCCTCAAACATTCAGTACTTC	CASSSGLASNIQYF
14	few	TRBV15	TRBD1	TRBJ2-7	TGTGCCACCAGCAGATCCGGGACAGGGGACGAGCAGTACTTC	CATSRSGTGDEQYF
18	once	TRBV23-1	TRBD2	TRBJ2-2	TGCGCCAGCAGTCAATCAGGGACTAGCGGGAAGGACACCGGGGAGCTGTTTTTT	CASSQSGTSGKDTGELFF
14	once	TRBV7-2	NA	TRBJ1-1	TGTGCCAGCAGTTCTCCCTCGGGAGCCACTGAAGCTTTCTTT	CASSSPSGATEAFF
13	NA	TRBV4-2	NA	TRBJ1-5	TGTGCCAGCAGCAGAGGAAGCAATCAGCCCCAGCATTTT	CASSRGSNQPQHF
15	NA	TRBV4-1	NA	TRBJ2-5	TGCGCCAGCAGCCAAGACGGAGCGGTCAGGGAGACCCAGTACTTC	CASSQDGAVRETQYF
14	NA	TRBV19	NA	TRBJ1-1	TGTGCCAGTAGTTCTCGGGATTGGGGGACTGAAGCTTTCTTT	CASSSRDWGTEAFF
15	few	TRBV7-9	NA	TRBJ1-6	TGTGCCAGCAGCTTAGCGGAAGGGTTTGGTTCACCCCTCCACTTT	CASSLAEGFGSPLHF
13	NA	TRBV7-9	NA	TRBJ1-5	TGTGCCAGCAGCTTAATGGAAAATCAGCCCCAGCATTTT	CASSLMENQPQHF
18	once	TRBV11-2	NA	TRBJ2-1	TGTGCCAGCACCAATGTGAGGGGGCGGGGGCACTCCTACAATGAGCAGTTCTTC	CASTNVRGRGHSYNEQFF
13	NA	TRBV27	NA	TRBJ2-7	TGTGCCAGCAGTTTTGGCAGGGTAGGCGAGCAGTACTTC	CASSFGRVGEQYF
15	NA	TRBV11-2	NA	TRBJ2-7	TGTGCCAGCAGCACCAACCGGGACCCTATCTACGAGCAGTACTTC	CASSTNRDPIYEQYF
16	NA	TRBV6-1	NA	TRBJ2-7	TGTGCCAGCAGTGAAGCGAATACAGGTAATTTCCACGAGCAGTACTTC	CASSEANTGNFHEQYF
14	few	TRBV4-1	NA	TRBJ1-2	TGCGCCAGCAGCCAAGACAGGGTTCGATATGACTACACCTTC	CASSQDRVRYDYTF
13	NA	TRBV6-5	NA	TRBJ2-1	TGTGTAGTAATGGGGAGCTCCTACAATGAGCAGTTCTTC	CVVMGSSYNEQFF
13	few	TRBV18	NA	TRBJ2-7	TGTGCCAGCTCACCAGGGGTAGGCTACGAGCAGTACTTC	CASSPGVGYEQYF
16	NA	TRBV6-1	NA	TRBJ2-3	TGTGCCAGCAGTGAAGAGTTCTACGGGGTCACAGATACGCAGTATTTT	CASSEEFYGVTDTQYF
13	NA	TRBV19	NA	TRBJ1-4	TGTGCCAGTAGTATCAATCTGCGGGGCCAACTGTTTTTT	CASSINLRGQLFF
14	NA	TRBV5-5	NA	TRBJ2-1	TGTGCCAGCGCGACTAGACAGGAAATCAATGAGCAGTTCTTC	CASATRQEINEQFF
16	medium-sized	TRBV10-1	TRBD2	TRBJ2-1	TGCGCCAGCAGTGACACTAGCGGGGGGGCCTACAATGAGCAGTTCTTC	CASSDTSGGAYNEQFF
14	NA	TRBV7-9	NA	TRBJ2-3	TGTGCCAGCAGCTTAGCGGGAGCAACAGATACGCAGTATTTT	CASSLAGATDTQYF
16	NA	TRBV5-5	NA	TRBJ2-2	TGTGCCAGCAGCCTTGCGCTATATGATAAAACCGGGGAGCTGTTTTTT	CASSLALYDKTGELFF
16	NA	TRBV6-5	TRBD2	TRBJ2-1	TGTGCCAGCAGTTACTCGGGTCTAGCGGGAGATAATGAGCAGTTCTTC	CASSYSGLAGDNEQFF
17	NA	TRBV11-2	NA	TRBJ2-7	TGTGCCAGCAGCCCCCGAATCTCTCCTATAAGCTCCTACGAGCAGTACTTC	CASSPRISPISSYEQYF
12	NA	TRBV12-5	NA	TRBJ2-5	TGTGCTAGTGCCTTCAGCCGGGAGTTGTTGTACTTC	CASAFSRELLYF
15	NA	TRBV2	NA	TRBJ1-4	TGTGCCAGCAGTCTTCGACAGGACCATAATGAAAAACTGTTTTTT	CASSLRQDHNEKLFF
15	NA	TRBV5-4	TRBD2	TRBJ2-5	TGTGCCAGCAGCTTAGGCGGGGGATCACAAGAGACCCAGTACTTC	CASSLGGGSQETQYF
12	NA	TRBV7-2	NA	TRBJ2-3	TGTGCCAGCAGCTACGGGTCTCGTACGCAGTATTTT	CASSYGSRTQYF
13	NA	TRBV9	NA	TRBJ2-3	TGTGCCAGCAGCGGACCTGGAAGTGGTACGCAGTATTTT	CASSGPGSGTQYF
16	few	TRBV7-9	NA	TRBJ2-3	TGTGCCAGCAGCCTGCGTCTCTCCTACCGCACAGATACGCAGTATTTT	CASSLRLSYRTDTQYF
15	few	TRBV9	NA	TRBJ2-5	TGTGCCAGCAGCGTAGTTGGAGGGGATCAAGAGACCCAGTACTTC	CASSVVGGDQETQYF
12	NA	TRBV6-5	NA	TRBJ2-7	TGTGCCAGCACCAAGCAGGGGGGCGAGCAGTACTTC	CASTKQGGEQYF
16	NA	TRBV5-1	TRBD1	TRBJ2-1	TGCGCCAGCAGCAAAACGGGACAGGGGGAAATCAATGAGCAGTTCTTC	CASSKTGQGEINEQFF
15	NA	TRBV5-1	NA	TRBJ2-3	TGCGCCAGCAGCTTGGCCGTTACTAGCACAGATACGCAGTATTTT	CASSLAVTSTDTQYF
13	NA	TRBV27	NA	TRBJ1-5	TGTGCCAGCAGTTTTACTGGCAATCAGCCCCAGCATTTT	CASSFTGNQPQHF
13	NA	TRBV6-5	NA	TRBJ1-1	TGTGCCAGCAGTTACTCGGGTGGAACTGAAGCTTTCTTT	CASSYSGGTEAFF
15	NA	TRBV10-3	NA	TRBJ1-3	TGTGCCATCAGTGAAGGGCAGTCCTCTGGAAACACCATATATTTT	CAISEGQSSGNTIYF
17	NA	TRBV4-1	TRBD2	TRBJ2-7	TGCGCCAGCAGCCAAGAAACGGGACTAGCGGGAGAGTACGAGCAGTACTTC	CASSQETGLAGEYEQYF
16	NA	TRBV9	TRBD2	TRBJ2-3	TGTGCCAGCAGCGGGGGTAGCGGGGCTAGCACAGATACGCAGTATTTT	CASSGGSGASTDTQYF
13	NA	TRBV7-2	NA	TRBJ1-1	TGTGCCAGCAGCTTAACGGAAGACGCTGAAGCTTTCTTT	CASSLTEDAEAFF
17	NA	TRBV7-9	NA	TRBJ1-6	TGTGCCAGCAGCTTAGGGGGGCCAACCTCCTATAATTCACCCCTCCACTTT	CASSLGGPTSYNSPLHF
14	NA	TRBV5-1	NA	TRBJ2-5	TGCGCCAGCAGCTTGGCTTTAGCTGAAGAGACCCAGTACTTC	CASSLALAEETQYF
11	NA	TRBV5-5	NA	TRBJ1-1	TGTGCCAGCAGCTTGGGGAGTGCAGCTTTCTTT	CASSLGSAAFF
17	NA	TRBV18	TRBD2	TRBJ2-1	TGTGCCAGCTCACCGTTTCTAGCGCAAGGGAGCGGGGCTGAGCAGTTCTTC	CASSPFLAQGSGAEQFF
15	NA	TRBV2	NA	TRBJ2-2	TGTGCCAGCAGTGTTCCAACGGGTGGGACCGGGGAGCTGTTTTTT	CASSVPTGGTGELFF
14	NA	TRBV2	TRBD1	TRBJ1-1	TGTGCCACCGTATCGACAGGGAAGGCCACTGAAGCTTTCTTT	CATVSTGKATEAFF
15	many	TRBV7-9	TRBD2	TRBJ2-1	TGTGCCAGCAGCCCAGGCGGGGGTACTGACAATGAGCAGTTCTTC	CASSPGGGTDNEQFF
16	NA	TRBV27	TRBD2	TRBJ2-5	TGTGCCAGCAGTTCCACTAGCGGGAGAGGTCGGGAGACCCAGTACTTC	CASSSTSGRGRETQYF
16	NA	TRBV7-2	TRBD1	TRBJ1-1	TGTGCCAGCAGCCAAGAGGGACAGGGGGCGAGAAGTGAAGCTTTCTTT	CASSQEGQGARSEAFF
13	NA	TRBV11-3	NA	TRBJ1-4	TGTGCCAGCAGCCTAGAGCTTAATGAAAAACTGTTTTTT	CASSLELNEKLFF
17	NA	TRBV4-1	TRBD2	TRBJ2-3	TGCGCCAGCAGCCAAGGAATAGCGGGGGGAAACACAGATACGCAGTATTTT	CASSQGIAGGNTDTQYF
14	NA	TRBV6-5	NA	TRBJ1-1	TGTGCCAGCAGTCTGATTGGGGGGAACACTGAAGCTTTCTTT	CASSLIGGNTEAFF
16	NA	TRBV2	TRBD1	TRBJ1-4	TGTGCCAGCGGCGGCGGGACAGGGACTTGGAATGAAAAACTGTTTTTT	CASGGGTGTWNEKLFF